What follows are 8 T cell receptor beta chains derived from one specimen sequenced in a study of cytomegalovirus exposure and HLA in healthy donors. This PCR relied on a set of 60 Vbeta primers and 13 Jbeta primers. Only in-frame clones appear in the TCRdb table, and some are missing; sequencing was by immunoSEQ multiplex PCR. The sample consists of about 160,000 clones, about 64% of them appearing once. Material for sequencing was PBMCs. These receptors all stem from an older woman in good health and CMV-seropositive.

This chain links TRBV7-3 with TRBJ1-1; D is uncertain. The CDR3 has 16 amino acids. V lost 2 bases and J 1 base, leaving 14 bases between the germline ends. Germline CDR1 reads SGHTA; CDR2 reads FQGTGA. The CDR3 bases are TGTGCCAGCAGCTTACTACGTCGGGGAAGGAACACTGAAGCTTTCTTT. Protein sequence: CASSLLRRGRNTEAFF.

This clone was recorded only once. V is TRBV15 and J is TRBJ2-7; 7 nucleotides line up with TRBD2. The length of the CDR3 is 15 residues. V lost 3 bases and J lost 2; bases outside the gene matches: 7. Germline-derived CDR1 and CDR2 are LNHNV and YYDKDF (reference sequence). Written as DNA, the CDR3 is TGTGCCACCAGCAGTCTGGGACTACGGACCTACGAGCAGTACTTC. Encoded protein: CATSSLGLRTYEQYF.

The chain employs TRBV5-6 and TRBJ1-6, with TRBD1 identical over 8 bases. J was trimmed by 9 bases and V by 2 bases; bases with no gene match: 7. Germline-derived CDR1 and CDR2 are SGHDT and YYEEEE. This CDR3 spans 15 amino acids. CDR3 bases: TGTGCCAGCAGCTTTCATCAGGGGGCCGGTTCACCCCTCCACTTT. Encoded protein: CASSFHQGAGSPLHF.

The CDR3 sequence: CASSLRQVLDGYTF. In DNA form, the CDR3 reads TGTGCCAGCAGCCTACGACAGGTCCTGGATGGCTACACCTTC. The chain links TRBV7-2 to TRBJ1-2; possible D gene TRBD1, 6 bases. Between the trimmed V and J ends, which lost 5 bases and 6 bases, there was a span of 16 bases. The CDR3 sequence is 14 residues long. Germline V gene lookup returns CDR1 SGHTA and CDR2 FQGNSA.

J is TRBJ2-3 and V is TRBV7-9; 8 nucleotides align to TRBD2. The germline CDR1 and CDR2 sequences are SEHNR and FQNEAQ (reference sequence). V dropped 5 bases and J dropped 6; count of bases not matched to a gene: 7. The CDR3 is 14 residues long. CDR3 in amino acids: CASSPGTSHDTQYF. The CDR3 DNA follows: TGTGCCAGCAGCCCTGGGACTAGTCACGATACGCAGTATTTT.

The chain uses TRBV6-5 and TRBJ1-1, with 11 nucleotides matching TRBD1. The V segment lost 5 bases and the J segment 5 bases; nucleotides outside the gene matches: 7. CDR3 length equals 15 residues. Germline CDR1 and CDR2: MNHEY and SVGAGI. The DNA for the CDR3 is TGTGCCAGCAGTCCCGGAGGGACAGGGGGAACTGAAGCTTTCTTT. Its protein is CASSPGGTGGTEAFF.

The rearrangement joins TRBV27 to TRBJ2-7; maybe TRBD1 (5 bases). Germline-derived CDR1 and CDR2 are MNHEY and SMNVEV (reference sequence). Trimming cost V 10 bases and J 12 bases, with 19 bases left between them. This CDR3 has 11 residues. CDR3 DNA: TGTGCCACCTGGTGGGGCGGCGTGGGGTACTTC. Encoded protein: CATWWGGVGYF.

The chain employs TRBV13 and TRBJ1-2, with 9 bases aligning to TRBD1. This CDR3 comprises 14 residues. Germline V lookup: CDR1 PRHDT, CDR2 FYEKMQ (reference sequence). Losses at the gene ends were 6 bases for V and 7 bases for J; bases not matched to a gene: 9. CDR3 loop: CASRPGTGSGGYTF. CDR3 nucleotides: TGTGCCAGCAGACCTGGGACAGGGAGCGGTGGCTACACCTTC.